A single sample is the source of the 32 T cell receptor beta chains below, sequenced in a study of shared clonotypes between healthy human individuals. The naive CD8 fraction comprised CD45RO-negative cells positively selected for CCR7 and excluded terminally differentiated effector memory CD45RA+ cells. Only in-frame clones appear in the TCRdb table, and some are missing; sequencing was by immunoSEQ multiplex PCR. The table includes 1.5 million to 2.5 million clones, around 96% detected once. What was sequenced was naive CD8+ T cells sorted from blood. The receptors here all came from a man younger than 35 in good health.

The J gene is TRBJ1-1, the V gene TRBV5-1; D is unresolved. V was pared by 0 bases and J by 6 bases, with 15 bases between. Germline loops: CDR1 SGHRS, CDR2 YFSETQ. CDR3 size: 15 residues. CDR3 loop: CASSLALGGEAEAFF. The CDR3 DNA is TGCGCCAGCAGCTTGGCCCTTGGAGGAGAGGCTGAAGCTTTCTTT.

This chain connects TRBV5-6 to TRBJ2-7, with D possibly TRBD1 on 6 matching bases. Germline loops: CDR1 SGHDT, CDR2 YYEEEE. Deletions cut 2 bases from V and 5 bases from J, with 14 bases between. The CDR3 is 14 residues long. CDR3 sequence reads: CASSLQGNPHEQYF. In DNA, the CDR3 is TGTGCCAGCAGCTTACAGGGAAATCCCCACGAGCAGTACTTC. Supplemented by reference TRBV5-6 and TRBJ2-7, the full variable domain reads DAGVTQSPTHLIKTRGQQVTLRCSPKSGHDTVSWYQQALGQGPQFIFQYYEEEERQRGNFPDRFSGHQFPNYSSELNVNALLLGDSALYLCASSLQGNPHEQYFGPGTRLTVT.

The chain links TRBV28 to TRBJ2-7; possible D gene TRBD2, 5 bases. Trimming removed 6 bases from V and 3 bases from J, with 12 bases in between. Germline V gene sequence: CDR1 MDHEN, CDR2 SYDVKM. The CDR3 contains 13 residues. The CDR3 spells CASRPTGYYEQYF. The CDR3 DNA sequence: TGTGCCAGCAGACCTACGGGGTACTACGAGCAGTACTTC.

V usage is TRBV28 and J usage is TRBJ1-5; TRBD1 might be the D (5 bases). V lost 4 bases and J 3 bases, leaving 13 bases between the germline ends. The CDR3 contains 15 residues. The germline V gene has CDR1 MDHEN and CDR2 SYDVKM. The CDR3 DNA is TGTGCCAGCAGTTCGGGAGTGGGACTCAATCAGCCCCAGCATTTT. This sequence encodes CASSSGVGLNQPQHF. Full variable domain (rest looked up from reference TRBV28 and TRBJ1-5): DVKVTQSSRYLVKRTGEKVFLECVQDMDHENMFWYRQDPGLGLRLIYFSYDVKMKEKGDIPEGYSVSREKKERFSLILESASTNQTSMYLCASSSGVGLNQPQHFGDGTRLSIL.

This chain joins TRBV5-1 and TRBJ2-3; 10 nucleotides align to TRBD2. CDR3 length: 15 amino acids. Germline CDR1 reads SGHRS; CDR2 reads YFSETQ. The trim removed 4 bases at V and 4 bases at J, leaving 6 bases unmatched. The CDR3 sequence is CASSPGLAWADTQYF. The CDR3 region has the DNA TGCGCCAGCAGCCCGGGACTAGCGTGGGCAGATACGCAGTATTTT.

This chain links TRBV18 with TRBJ1-5, with a weak D call TRBD1 (6 bases). There are 18 residues in the CDR3. Germline V CDR1 and CDR2: KGHSH, LQKENI. V was shortened by 3 bases and J by 3 bases, with 21 bases between the two germline ends. This CDR3 is CASSPGWRGSGINQPQHF. CDR3 DNA: TGTGCCAGCTCACCGGGTTGGAGGGGGAGTGGAATCAATCAGCCCCAGCATTTT.

The chain carries TRBV9 and TRBJ2-2; D not certain. Germline V CDR1 and CDR2: SGDLS, YYNGEE. The CDR3 totals 16 residues. V lost 1 base and J lost 2, with 12 bases in between. CDR3 residues: CASSVYLQPNTGELFF. CDR3 DNA: TGTGCCAGCAGCGTATATTTACAGCCAAACACCGGGGAGCTGTTTTTT.

Points on this clone: A read error may explain this, as a much larger clone is one base away. The chain joins TRBV4-1 to TRBJ2-7; 7 nucleotides align to TRBD1. The CDR3 consists of 14 residues. Germline V lookup: CDR1 MGHRA, CDR2 YSYEKL. V lost 1 base, J lost 3 bases, and 3 bases stayed unmatched. CDR3 protein: CASSQVDRYYEQYF. The CDR3 DNA reads TGCGCCAGCAGCCAAGTGGACAGGTACTACGAGCAGTACTTC.

With respect to this clone: The junction departs from germline at one end; a sequencing error may be responsible. V gene TRBV7-7 combines with J gene TRBJ2-2; D is unresolved. This CDR3 comprises 14 residues. CDR1 is SSHAT and CDR2 is FNYEAQ in the germline V gene (reference sequence). In DNA form, the CDR3 reads TGTGCTAGCAGCTTCCGGTTGAACACCGGGGAGCTGTTTTTT. Translating gives CASSFRLNTGELFF.

The V and J genes are TRBV12-1 and TRBJ2-1; TRBD1 reflects the table's D call only, with no check against the DNA. TRBV12-1 is recorded as a pseudogene. CDR3 length: 15 amino acids. CDR3 loop: CASSSPGQGYTRRFF. The CDR3 nucleotides read TGTGCCAGCAGCTCTCCGGGACAGGGCTATACGCGGCGGTTCTTC.

The chain combines TRBV28 with TRBJ1-3, with a possible D match to TRBD1 (6 bases). Germline values: CDR1 MDHEN, CDR2 SYDVKM. V lost 5 bases and J lost 0, with 11 bases in between. The CDR3 is made up of 15 amino acids. In DNA, the CDR3 is TGTGCCAGCAGTCCTCGGGACACCTCTGGAAACACCATATATTTT. This translates into CASSPRDTSGNTIYF.

The rearrangement uses TRBV6-6 and TRBJ2-7, with D possibly matching TRBD1 (6 bases). This CDR3 has 15 residues. V was clipped by 0 bases and J by 3 bases, with 12 bases between them. Germline V CDR1 and CDR2: MNHNY, SVGAGI (reference sequence). CDR3 sequence (DNA): TGTGCCAGCAGTTACTCGAACAGGGAAAGCTACGAGCAGTACTTC. Its translation: CASSYSNRESYEQYF.

On this clone itself: This same CDR3 is encoded by further DNA sequences in the sample. J is TRBJ2-5 and V is TRBV9, with D uncertain. Trimming cost V 0 bases and J 2 bases, with 11 bases left between them. The germline V gene encodes CDR1 SGDLS and CDR2 YYNGEE. This CDR3 region has 15 residues. CDR3 loop: CASSVVGNLQETQYF. The DNA of the CDR3 is TGTGCCAGCAGCGTAGTGGGCAACTTACAAGAGACCCAGTACTTC. Full variable domain (remainder filled in from reference TRBV9 and TRBJ2-5): DSGVTQTPKHLITATGQRVTLRCSPRSGDLSVYWYQQSLDQGLQFLIQYYNGEERAKGNILERFSAQQFPDLHSELNLSSLELGDSALYFCASSVVGNLQETQYFGPGTRLLVL.

The chain couples TRBV5-4 to TRBJ1-6; 11 positions match TRBD1. Germline V CDR1 and CDR2: SGHNT, YYREEE (reference sequence). V was pared by 3 bases and J by 9 bases, with 11 bases of the junction left unmatched. The CDR3 is 17 amino acids. The chain's CDR3 is CASSSTRTGGLPSPLHF. In DNA form, the CDR3 reads TGTGCCAGCAGCTCAACGCGGACAGGGGGCCTCCCTTCACCCCTCCACTTT.

The rearrangement joins TRBV4-1 to TRBJ1-4, with 7 bases aligning to TRBD1. The germline CDR1 and CDR2 sequences are MGHRA and YSYEKL. Unmatched junction bases numbered 6, after V lost 0 bases and J lost 5 bases. The length of the CDR3 is 16 residues. The CDR3 is CASSQEPGQTNEKLFF. The DNA of the CDR3 is TGCGCCAGCAGCCAAGAGCCGGGACAGACAAATGAAAAACTGTTTTTT.

The chain couples TRBV7-9 to TRBJ2-7, with unresolved D. The germline V and J ends were trimmed by 2 bases and 1 base, with 9 bases remaining between them. The CDR3 has 14 residues. The V gene's germline CDR1 is SEHNR and CDR2 FQNEAQ (reference sequence). The CDR3 sequence is CASSLWDRSYEQYF. DNA for the CDR3: TGTGCCAGCAGCTTATGGGATCGGTCCTACGAGCAGTACTTC.

This chain connects TRBV30 to TRBJ2-5; 7 nucleotides align to TRBD1. Germline assignment: CDR1 GTSNPN and CDR2 SVGIG (reference sequence). V gave up 5 bases and J gave up 1 base; unmatched junction bases: 13. This CDR3 spans 16 amino acids. CDR3 sequence: CAWGALSRGPQETQYF. For the CDR3, the DNA is TGTGCCTGGGGGGCTCTTTCGAGGGGGCCCCAAGAGACCCAGTACTTC.

The genes are TRBV15 and TRBJ2-7; 7 nucleotides align to TRBD1. The CDR3 spans 16 residues. With V trimmed by 1 base and J by 3 bases, 9 bases remained unmatched. CDR1 LNHNV and CDR2 YYDKDF come from the germline V gene (reference sequence). The CDR3 spells CATSRGQGDSFYEQYF. The DNA for the CDR3 is TGTGCCACCAGCAGAGGGCAAGGGGACAGCTTCTACGAGCAGTACTTC.

V usage is TRBV29-1 and J usage is TRBJ2-5; D might be TRBD1 (6 bases). CDR1 is SQVTM and CDR2 is ANQGSEA in the germline V gene. V was shortened by 6 bases and J by 7 bases, with 18 bases between the two germline ends. CDR3 length: 13 residues. The CDR3 coding sequence is TGCAGCGTCGATTGGGACACCTCAGGGACCCAGTACTTC. It specifies CSVDWDTSGTQYF.

Only one count was recorded for this clone. In the same sample, other DNA sequences code for this CDR3. The gene calls are TRBV6-5 and TRBJ2-5; D call uncertain. Germline CDR1 is MNHEY and CDR2 is SVGAGI. This CDR3 is 15 amino acids long. Trimming removed 0 bases from V and 4 bases from J, with 12 bases in between. The CDR3 nucleotides are TGTGCCAGCAGTTACTCCTCTGGGGTAGGAGAGACCCAGTACTTC. Amino acids: CASSYSSGVGETQYF.

This clone appeared a single time. The V gene is TRBV5-1, the J gene TRBJ2-1; TRBD2 matches at 7 bases. CDR3 length: 16 residues. V lost 0 bases, J lost 4 bases, and 7 bases stayed unmatched. Germline assignment: CDR1 SGHRS and CDR2 YFSETQ. The CDR3 region is CASSLGLADLYNEQFF. CDR3 DNA sequence: TGCGCCAGCAGCTTGGGGCTAGCGGATCTATACAATGAGCAGTTCTTC.

This sequence joins TRBV7-9 and TRBJ2-1, with D hard to call. Trimming took 1 base from V and 4 from J, leaving 8 bases between them. Germline-derived CDR1 and CDR2 are SEHNR and FQNEAQ (reference sequence). This CDR3 comprises 14 residues. The CDR3 DNA follows: TGTGCCAGCAGCTTAGGGGCAAATTACAATGAGCAGTTCTTC. This sequence encodes CASSLGANYNEQFF.

The chain recombines TRBV6-5 with TRBJ2-1; D gene ambiguous. CDR1 MNHEY and CDR2 SVGAGI come from the germline V gene. Trimming took 2 bases from V and 8 from J, leaving 13 bases between them. The CDR3 length is 14 residues. CDR3 region: CASSYAERFHEQFF. The CDR3 region has the DNA TGTGCCAGCAGTTACGCCGAACGGTTTCATGAGCAGTTCTTC.

The chain employs TRBV9 and TRBJ2-1; no clear D gene. Looked up from germline, CDR1 is SGDLS and CDR2 is YYNGEE. The CDR3 sequence is 16 residues long. V gave up 0 bases and J gave up 0 bases, with 10 bases separating them. CDR3 bases: TGTGCCAGCAGCGTAGAGGGTATAAGCTCCTACAATGAGCAGTTCTTC. Translating it yields CASSVEGISSYNEQFF.

Turning to this clone: The sample contains more than one DNA sequence encoding this CDR3. The genes are TRBV9 and TRBJ2-1; TRBD1 matches at 9 bases. Germline CDR1 and CDR2: SGDLS and YYNGEE. V lost 0 bases to trimming and J lost 7 bases; unmatched junction nucleotides: 5. The CDR3 consists of 15 residues. The CDR3 loop reads CASSVGGGQGNEQFF. CDR3 nucleotides: TGTGCCAGCAGCGTAGGGGGTGGACAGGGGAATGAGCAGTTCTTC.

The rearrangement joins TRBV6-1 to TRBJ1-5; possible D gene TRBD1, 6 bases. Per the germline V gene, CDR1 is MNHNS and CDR2 is SASEGT. This CDR3 region has 16 residues. Trimming pared 2 bases from V and 7 bases from J, leaving 18 bases between. Here the CDR3 DNA reads TGTGCCAGCAGTGAAAAAATGGGGGGCAATAGCCAGCCCCAGCATTTT. Protein sequence: CASSEKMGGNSQPQHF.

Turning to this clone: In the same sample, other DNA sequences code for this CDR3. The V gene is TRBV5-4, the J gene TRBJ2-5, with TRBD1 matching over 8 bases. Germline lookup yields CDR1 SGHNT and CDR2 YYREEE (reference sequence). There are 13 residues in the CDR3. V shed 2 bases, J shed 5 bases, and the junction held 2 bases outside the gene matches. The CDR3 DNA is TGTGCCAGCAGCTTTACAGGGGGGGAGACCCAGTACTTC. Its translation is CASSFTGGETQYF.

Worth noting for this clone: Germline is not matched at one junction end, which may reflect a read error. CDR3 amino acids: CASSPIGGNPGELFF. The CDR3 DNA reads TGTGCCAGCAGTCCAATCGGAGGGAACCCCGGGGAGCTGTTTTTT. The chain is built from TRBV4-2 and TRBJ2-2, with a possible D match to TRBD2 (6 bases). Germline V gives CDR1 LGHNA, CDR2 YNFKEQ. The CDR3 contains 15 residues.

The CDR3 loop is CASSERGSVYEQYF. As DNA, the CDR3 is TGTGCCAGCAGCGAGAGGGGCAGCGTCTACGAGCAGTACTTC. J is TRBJ2-7 and V is TRBV11-3; D is perhaps TRBD1 or TRBD2 (5 bases each). This CDR3 is 14 amino acids long. In germline, CDR1 is SGHNT, CDR2 YENEEA. The V and J ends lost 5 bases and 3 bases respectively, with 14 bases between them.

The chain employs TRBV7-9 and TRBJ2-7, with D possibly matching TRBD2 (7 bases). This CDR3 is 15 amino acids long. Between the trimmed V and J ends, which lost 1 base and 4 bases, there was a span of 14 bases. Germline CDR1 SEHNR, CDR2 FQNEAQ (reference sequence). CDR3 protein: CASSLVTGGGYEQYF. CDR3 DNA: TGTGCCAGCAGCTTAGTAACGGGGGGCGGGTACGAGCAGTACTTC.

The chain uses TRBV19 and TRBJ2-5; possible D gene TRBD2, 6 bases. The germline V and J ends were trimmed by 5 bases and 4 bases, with 11 bases remaining between them. The germline V gene has CDR1 LNHDA and CDR2 SQIVND (reference sequence). This CDR3 is 13 amino acids long. CDR3 coding DNA: TGTGCCAGTAGTGAGCGGGCGGGAGAGACCCAGTACTTC. It codes for CASSERAGETQYF.

V is TRBV4-3 and J is TRBJ2-1; D might be TRBD1 or TRBD2, each matching 6 bases. V was trimmed by 0 bases and J by 2 bases, leaving 11 bases between them. In germline, CDR1 is LGHNA, CDR2 YSLEER. The CDR3 sequence is 16 residues long. CDR3: CASSQDRGPPYNEQFF. The CDR3 DNA sequence: TGCGCCAGCAGCCAAGATCGGGGGCCCCCCTACAATGAGCAGTTCTTC.